Below, one TCR beta chain is given with its context. The antigen remains unidentified. This sample stems from a study of T cell responses to AZD1222 COVID-19 vaccine. In the study overall: Some second doses came at about 4 weeks and others at about 12 weeks; these were pooled.

Whole-study results and caveats: Reportedly, nearly half the spike-specific TCRs target unmutated variant regions. Most donors were white British, females outnumbered males, and clonal diversity was possibly underestimated. Only 5 or 6 people who got AZD1222 tested seropositive at baseline.

The method was immunoSEQ multiplex PCR; TCRdb's version includes in-frame clones alone and lacks a portion of them. The sample records 130,000 to 150,000 clones, about 91% being singletons. From germline, CDR1 is SGHVS and CDR2 FQNEAQ. The CDR3 spans 15 residues. V was shortened by 5 bases and J by 7 bases, with 17 bases between the two germline ends. This clonotype was sampled from an adult in good health. The starting material was peripheral blood, obtained on day 0 of AZD1222 vaccination. V is TRBV7-8 and J is TRBJ2-2; D is ambiguous. Here the CDR3 reads CASSPLNIKGGELFF. The CDR3 DNA reads as TGTGCCAGCAGCCCCCTGAACATAAAGGGCGGGGAGCTGTTTTTT.